Listed below are T cell receptor beta chains from one sample, sequenced in a study of CD8 T cells in Susac syndrome. TCRdb re-called the immunoSEQ multiplex PCR reads with MiXCR, one entry per CDR3 protein. The data contain about 210,000 distinct CDR3 sequences, about 96% of them singletons. The sequencing sample was made of CD4+ T cells from PBMCs. The receptors originated from a human donor with multiple sclerosis. Both conserved end residues are part of each CDR3. The D gene is left open where the match is weak. Size is omitted from some rows. Given values are once, few, many or a class for expanded clones.

j_gene: TRBJ2-3; abundance: .; v_gene: TRBV27; d_gene: .; CDR3aa: CASSLRFSTDTQYF; CDR3nt: TGTGCCAGCAGTTTACGGTTCAGCACAGATACGCAGTATTTT
j_gene: TRBJ1-2; abundance: .; v_gene: TRBV3-1; d_gene: TRBD1; CDR3aa: CASSHTRGPGGYTF; CDR3nt: TGTGCCAGCAGCCACACCAGGGGGCCAGGGGGCTACACCTTC
j_gene: TRBJ1-1; abundance: .; v_gene: TRBV29-1; d_gene: .; CDR3aa: CSVESPRGGMNTEAFF; CDR3nt: TGCAGCGTTGAATCCCCGAGGGGAGGAATGAACACTGAAGCTTTCTTT
j_gene: TRBJ2-3; abundance: .; v_gene: TRBV4-1; d_gene: .; CDR3aa: CASSQGGISTDTQYF; CDR3nt: TGCGCCAGCAGCCAAGGGGGTATTAGCACAGATACGCAGTATTTT
j_gene: TRBJ2-3; abundance: .; v_gene: TRBV4-1; d_gene: .; CDR3aa: CASSDGKSGSSTDTQYF; CDR3nt: TGCGCCAGCAGCGACGGAAAAAGCGGATCTAGCACAGATACGCAGTATTTT
j_gene: TRBJ2-1; abundance: .; v_gene: TRBV20-1; d_gene: TRBD2; CDR3aa: CSARLAGVGNEQFF; CDR3nt: TGCAGTGCTAGACTAGCGGGAGTAGGCAATGAGCAGTTCTTC
j_gene: TRBJ2-5; abundance: .; v_gene: TRBV20-1; d_gene: .; CDR3aa: CSASTAQETQYF; CDR3nt: TGCAGTGCCTCGACAGCCCAAGAGACCCAGTACTTC
j_gene: TRBJ2-6; abundance: .; v_gene: TRBV7-2; d_gene: .; CDR3aa: CASSAETSGLGANVLTF; CDR3nt: TGTGCCAGCAGCGCAGAGACTTCAGGGCTGGGGGCCAACGTCCTGACTTTC
j_gene: TRBJ1-2; abundance: .; v_gene: TRBV29-1; d_gene: TRBD1; CDR3aa: CSVVGVRTGAANYGYTF; CDR3nt: TGCAGCGTTGTAGGGGTCCGGACAGGCGCCGCTAACTATGGCTACACCTTC
j_gene: TRBJ2-1; abundance: once; v_gene: TRBV2; d_gene: .; CDR3aa: CASLQARGNEQFF; CDR3nt: TGTGCCAGCCTTCAAGCTAGAGGGAATGAGCAGTTCTTC
j_gene: TRBJ2-2; abundance: .; v_gene: TRBV29-1; d_gene: .; CDR3aa: CSVEGTQFANTGELFF; CDR3nt: TGCAGCGTTGAAGGGACCCAGTTCGCGAACACCGGGGAGCTGTTTTTT
j_gene: TRBJ2-7; abundance: .; v_gene: TRBV3-1; d_gene: .; CDR3aa: CASSQVTGFYEQYF; CDR3nt: TGTGCCAGCAGCCAAGTAACAGGGTTCTACGAGCAGTACTTC
j_gene: TRBJ1-2; abundance: .; v_gene: TRBV29-1; d_gene: .; CDR3aa: CSVEPGGYGYTF; CDR3nt: TGCAGCGTTGAGCCGGGGGGCTATGGCTACACCTTC
j_gene: TRBJ2-1; abundance: .; v_gene: TRBV28; d_gene: TRBD2; CDR3aa: CASSLRTSGRHYEQFF; CDR3nt: TGTGCCAGCAGTCTCCGGACTAGCGGGAGACACTATGAGCAGTTCTTC
j_gene: TRBJ2-5; abundance: .; v_gene: TRBV5-6; d_gene: .; CDR3aa: CASSFGSGPQETQYF; CDR3nt: TGTGCCAGCAGCTTTGGGTCAGGGCCGCAAGAGACCCAGTACTTC
j_gene: TRBJ2-4; abundance: .; v_gene: TRBV3-1; d_gene: .; CDR3aa: CASSQGEGPRLKNIQYF; CDR3nt: TGTGCCAGCAGCCAAGGTGAAGGTCCGCGTTTAAAAAACATTCAGTACTTC
j_gene: TRBJ2-7; abundance: .; v_gene: TRBV27; d_gene: .; CDR3aa: CASKSGRKYEQYF; CDR3nt: TGTGCCAGCAAGTCCGGGAGAAAGTACGAGCAGTACTTC
j_gene: TRBJ2-2; abundance: .; v_gene: TRBV12-3/TRBV12-4; d_gene: .; CDR3aa: CASSLARGGFGELFF; CDR3nt: TGTGCCAGCAGTTTAGCCAGGGGAGGGTTCGGGGAGCTGTTTTTT
j_gene: TRBJ1-1; abundance: .; v_gene: TRBV3-1; d_gene: .; CDR3aa: CASGAVGGTEAFF; CDR3nt: TGTGCCAGCGGGGCAGTCGGGGGCACTGAAGCTTTCTTT
j_gene: TRBJ1-6; abundance: once; v_gene: TRBV2; d_gene: TRBD1; CDR3aa: CASGKRQGGNNSPLHF; CDR3nt: TGTGCCAGCGGCAAGCGACAGGGGGGAAATAATTCACCCCTCCACTTT
j_gene: TRBJ2-7; abundance: .; v_gene: TRBV27; d_gene: TRBD1; CDR3aa: CASRPGQERYEQYF; CDR3nt: TGTGCCAGCAGACCGGGACAGGAAAGATACGAGCAGTACTTC
j_gene: TRBJ2-1; abundance: .; v_gene: TRBV29-1; d_gene: TRBD2; CDR3aa: CSVVGLAGGPMGEQFF; CDR3nt: TGCAGCGTTGTCGGATTAGCGGGAGGGCCAATGGGTGAGCAGTTCTTC
j_gene: TRBJ2-7; abundance: .; v_gene: TRBV29-1; d_gene: TRBD2; CDR3aa: CSVRTSGAYEQYF; CDR3nt: TGCAGTGTACGGACTAGCGGGGCCTACGAGCAGTACTTC
j_gene: TRBJ1-1; abundance: once; v_gene: TRBV29-1; d_gene: .; CDR3aa: CSVGLGASVTEAFF; CDR3nt: TGCAGCGTTGGTCTGGGCGCTAGCGTCACTGAAGCTTTCTTT
j_gene: TRBJ1-1; abundance: .; v_gene: TRBV18; d_gene: .; CDR3aa: CASSAGIVTEAFF; CDR3nt: TGTGCCAGCTCAGCAGGGATTGTCACTGAAGCTTTCTTT
j_gene: TRBJ1-5; abundance: .; v_gene: TRBV20-1; d_gene: TRBD1; CDR3aa: CSARDSLTPQHF; CDR3nt: TGCAGTGCCAGGGACAGTCTGACTCCCCAGCATTTT
j_gene: TRBJ1-2; abundance: .; v_gene: TRBV28; d_gene: .; CDR3aa: CASSELGSGYTF; CDR3nt: TGTGCCAGCAGTGAGTTAGGGAGCGGCTACACCTTC
j_gene: TRBJ2-7; abundance: .; v_gene: TRBV12-3/TRBV12-4; d_gene: .; CDR3aa: CASRTGTRTYEQYF; CDR3nt: TGTGCCAGCAGGACCGGGACAAGGACCTACGAGCAGTACTTC